This TCR beta chain was sequenced in a study of T cell responses to AZD1222 COVID-19 vaccine (dated by TCRdb to the early 2020s). With respect to the entire study: AZD1222 recipients given second doses at about 4 weeks or at about 12 weeks were pooled, since spike-specific TCR depth and breadth were not found to differ between the two schedules. A total of 230 or so trial participants underwent TCR sequencing, of whom approximately 210 received two doses of AZD1222 and approximately 25 received two doses of the MenACWY control vaccine. Enrollment into the trials was organized by age into subgroups of 18-55, 56-69 and 70-plus years, and those subgroups contained roughly 150, 30 and 60 TCR-sequenced participants, respectively.

In regard to this clone: Its antigen is not yet known. Within one base of it there is no much larger clone, and no base qualities were kept.

The full study reports these points: Nearly half of unique spike-specific TCRs reportedly recognized epitopes outside regions mutated in the B.1.351 and B.1.1.7 variants. Because no samples from the day 14 peak response were available, repertoires could be characterized only after the peak T cell response. Conclusions about previously exposed vaccinees were limited because only six or seven AZD1222 recipients were SARS-CoV-2 seropositive at baseline. Participants were mostly white British, with more females than males. The authors suggested clonal diversity may have been underestimated. After two AZD1222 doses, spike-specific TCR breadth and depth were significantly higher than at day 0 and than in MenACWY recipients. The whole spike protein was spanned by vaccine-associated CD4 TCRs, and dominant responses were seen in regions 160-218 and 743-854. The 56-69-year group was small, and its depth increase did not reach significance, likely because of low power.

Ends trimmed: V by 4 bases, J by 6 bases; bases unmatched to a gene: 4. The CDR3, from cysteine to phenylalanine, totals 13 residues. Only the CDR3 region is kept as DNA, spanning 39 bases read in frame from base 1. Looking up the germline V gene yields CDR1 SGHRS and CDR2 YFSETQ. The CDR3 regions of human TCRbeta chains were analyzed by immunosequencing. The published analysis was carried out like this. TCRs in the repertoires were compared against a reference library of SARS-CoV-2-specific TCRs that had been generated with the MIRA antigen-specificity platform. Breadth meant the fraction of unique TCRs that were SARS-CoV-2-associated, whereas depth meant the fraction of total T cells that were SARS-CoV-2-associated. Using the MIRA data, each spike-specific TCR was assigned both to the spike region to which the TCR was reactive and to a CD4 or CD8 class. Log10-transformed breadth and depth values were compared by one-way ANOVA with Sidak's multiple comparisons tests. TCRdb carries this immuneACCESS record with in-frame sequences only. Its versions omit some clonotypes, under half of them owing to an unresolved V gene in the studies checked, with the rest unexplained. V and J calls and clone size are as listed in that table; D and trimming were resolved from the DNA. This sample has over 150,000 clones in its table, and roughly nine tenths of those were observed once. Approximately 20% of the sample belongs to the ten largest clones.

The intended sense of this specimen's time point label: baseline before first vaccination. Vaccinee samples came from UK trials COV001 and COV002, including a single-blind randomized controlled phase 2/3 trial of AZD1222 (ChAdOx1 nCoV-19) in healthy adults. For TCRbeta chain sequencing, PBMC samples from trial participants were taken at day 0 and at day 28 after the second dose. The sample in question was peripheral blood, obtained on day 0 of AZD1222 vaccination. This chain joins TRBV5-1 to TRBJ1-2, with 9 central nucleotides matching TRBD1. The sequence came from an adult in good health. The DNA reads as follows: TGCGCCAGCAGCGAGGGACAGGGAGATGGCTACACCTTC. Its translation reads: CASSEGQGDGYTF.